A selection of T cell receptor beta chains follows, all from one sample in a study of blood T cell repertoires in COVID-19. Some clones are missing from TCRdb's copy, which holds only in-frame ones; the method was immunoSEQ multiplex PCR. Of around 300,000 clones in the sample, approximately 89% were seen once. Sequenced: PBMCs or T cells enriched from blood (not recorded which). The source is a woman aged 25 to 39 who had recovered from COVID-19. Both conserved end residues are part of each CDR3. Fields, in order: V gene, clone size, J gene, D gene, CDR3 DNA, CDR3 protein. A D gene is named only where the DNA matches it firmly. A clone size is listed for some rows: how often the clone was seen (once, few, many), or a class if it is expanded.

TRBV29-1	NA	TRBJ2-1	TRBD2	TGCAGCGTTGAAAAAGGTTGGACTAGCGGGGGGGCCTACAATGAGCAGTTCTTC	CSVEKGWTSGGAYNEQFF
TRBV5-6	NA	TRBJ1-1	TRBD1	TGTGCCAGCAGCTGGGGACAGTTGAACACTGAAGCTTTCTTT	CASSWGQLNTEAFF
TRBV11-2	NA	TRBJ2-2	NA	TGTGCCAGCAGCGCAAGCCCAACGAACACCGGGGAGCTGTTTTTT	CASSASPTNTGELFF
TRBV12-1	NA	TRBJ2-7	NA	TGTGCCAGCAGCTTTCAGGGGAAGTCCTCCTACGAGCAGTACTTC	CASSFQGKSSYEQYF
TRBV4-1	NA	TRBJ1-2	NA	TGCGCCAGCTCGGCAGGGGACATGGACTATGGCTACACCTTC	CASSAGDMDYGYTF
TRBV6-2/TRBV6-3	NA	TRBJ1-5	NA	TGTGCCAGCAGTTACTCGCTTGGGGGGACGGGTCCCCAGCATTTT	CASSYSLGGTGPQHF
TRBV7-9	NA	TRBJ1-3	TRBD1	TGTGCCAGCAGCTTAGCGGAGGGGGCGGTAGACACCATATATTTT	CASSLAEGAVDTIYF
TRBV15	NA	TRBJ1-2	NA	TGTGCCACCAGCAGAGTACAGGGACCGGGCTACACCTTC	CATSRVQGPGYTF
TRBV15	NA	TRBJ1-1	TRBD1	TGTGCCACCAGCGCGGACAGGGGGCTGAACACTGAAGCTTTCTTT	CATSADRGLNTEAFF
TRBV7-2	once	TRBJ1-4	TRBD1	TGTGCCAGCAGCTTAGCGACGGGACAGAACAAACTGTTTTTT	CASSLATGQNKLFF
TRBV12-3/TRBV12-4	NA	TRBJ1-4	NA	TGTGCCAGCAGTGCCCAGAATGAAAAACTGTTTTTT	CASSAQNEKLFF
TRBV28	NA	TRBJ1-6	NA	TGTGCCAGCAGTTTGATCTTGGACAGCCTATTTCTCCTCCACTTT	CASSLILDSLFLLHF
TRBV6-5	NA	TRBJ1-2	NA	TGTGCCAGCAGTTTCCGGACAGCCCATCCCGGCTACACCTTC	CASSFRTAHPGYTF
TRBV14	once	TRBJ1-5	TRBD1	TGTGCCAGCAGCCAAGACCCCACCCGGGACAGGGTAAGTGGACAGCCCCAGCATTTT	CASSQDPTRDRVSGQPQHF
TRBV4-1	NA	TRBJ2-4	TRBD2	TGCGCCAGCAGCCCCGGGACTAGGCTTGGCGTAGCCAAAAACATTCAGTACTTC	CASSPGTRLGVAKNIQYF
TRBV4-1	NA	TRBJ1-1	NA	TGCGCCAGCAGCCAAGCGGCGGGGGGGGGCGGATGGACTGAAGCTTTCTTT	CASSQAAGGGGWTEAFF
TRBV10-3	NA	TRBJ1-1	TRBD1	TGTGCCATCAGTCGACAGGGGAACACTGAAGCTTTCTTT	CAISRQGNTEAFF
TRBV7-8	NA	TRBJ2-1	TRBD1	TGTGCCAGCAGCCTGGACAGGGGCGATGAGCAGTTCTTC	CASSLDRGDEQFF
TRBV4-3	NA	TRBJ2-7	NA	TGCGCCAGCAGCCAAGTCTCCGCGGGCGAGCAGTACTTC	CASSQVSAGEQYF
TRBV7-9	NA	TRBJ1-1	NA	TGTGCCAGCAGCTTAGAAGGGGTCCGGAACACTGAAGCTTTCTTT	CASSLEGVRNTEAFF
TRBV4-2	NA	TRBJ2-5	TRBD2	TGTGCCAGCAGCCAAGATCGGACTAGCGGGGGGTATGAGCAAGAGACCCAGTACTTC	CASSQDRTSGGYEQETQYF
TRBV7-9	NA	TRBJ1-2	NA	TGTGCCAGCAGCTTAAACAGCTATGGCTACACCTTC	CASSLNSYGYTF
TRBV9	NA	TRBJ2-2	NA	TGTGCCAGCAGCGTAGGGCTTTTGAACACCGGGGAGCTGTTTTTT	CASSVGLLNTGELFF
TRBV7-9	once	TRBJ1-6	TRBD1	TGTGCCAGCAGCTCCTACGGACAGGGGGATAATTCACCCCTCCACTTT	CASSSYGQGDNSPLHF
TRBV5-4	NA	TRBJ2-5	TRBD2	TGTGCCAGCAGCTTGGAGAGGCTAGCGGGGGCCCGGGCGAGGGAGACCCAGTACTTC	CASSLERLAGARARETQYF
TRBV10-3	NA	TRBJ2-7	TRBD1	TGTGCCACGGCGCCGGCGGGGACAGGGGGCTCCAACGAGCAGTACTTC	CATAPAGTGGSNEQYF
TRBV7-9	NA	TRBJ2-5	NA	TGTGCCAGCAGCCCCCCCAACCAAGAGACCCAGTACTTC	CASSPPNQETQYF
TRBV27	NA	TRBJ2-7	NA	TGTGCCAGCACCCCTAGAGGGTTCGAGCAGTACTTC	CASTPRGFEQYF
TRBV3-1/TRBV3-2	once	TRBJ1-6	NA	TGTGCCAGCAGACCCTACCGCCAGGGCCTGGGCGGGGATTCACCCCTCCACTTT	CASRPYRQGLGGDSPLHF
TRBV7-2	NA	TRBJ1-6	NA	TGTGCCAGCAGCTTAGGAGCTTCTTCAGCGTATAATTCACCCCTCCACTTT	CASSLGASSAYNSPLHF
TRBV7-6	NA	TRBJ2-7	TRBD2	TGTGCCAGCAGCTTAGGCGGCGGGGGTAACTACGAGCAGTACTTC	CASSLGGGGNYEQYF
TRBV6-5	NA	TRBJ1-5	NA	TGTGCCAGCAGTTACTCCGTGATTACAGATAATCAGCCCCAGCATTTT	CASSYSVITDNQPQHF
TRBV11-2	NA	TRBJ2-1	TRBD2	TGTGCCAGCAGCCTCCGGACTAGCGGGGGACTGAATGAGCAGTTCTTC	CASSLRTSGGLNEQFF
TRBV9	NA	TRBJ2-3	TRBD2	TGTGCCAGCAGCCCCCAGCAGCGGGGGGCCTCAGATACGCAGTATTTT	CASSPQQRGASDTQYF
TRBV19	NA	TRBJ1-1	NA	TGTGCCAGTAGAATACACATGAACACTGAAGCTTTCTTT	CASRIHMNTEAFF
TRBV7-2	NA	TRBJ2-1	TRBD2	TGTGCCAGCAGCTTAGTGTTCCTAGCGGGGGGACGTACCTACAATGAGCAGTTCTTC	CASSLVFLAGGRTYNEQFF
TRBV4-1	NA	TRBJ1-1	TRBD1	TGCGCCAGCAGCCAAGGGGACAGGGACCTTGAAGCTTTCTTT	CASSQGDRDLEAFF
TRBV4-3	NA	TRBJ1-4	NA	TGCGCCAGCAGCCAACAGGACAGTCTTAATGAAAAACTGTTTTTT	CASSQQDSLNEKLFF
TRBV4-1	NA	TRBJ1-1	NA	TGCGCCAGCAGCCAAGATCCGCCGGTGAACACTGAAGCTTTCTTT	CASSQDPPVNTEAFF
TRBV19	NA	TRBJ1-6	TRBD1	TGTGCCAGTAGTATTACAGGGGGCAATTCACCCCTCCACTTT	CASSITGGNSPLHF
TRBV6-5	NA	TRBJ2-7	TRBD1	TGTGCCAGCAGTTACTCGGACAGGCATAGCTCCTACGAGCAGTACTTC	CASSYSDRHSSYEQYF
TRBV4-1	once	TRBJ2-7	TRBD1	TGCGCCAGCAGCCAAGATATACGAGACAGGGGTCAGTACTTC	CASSQDIRDRGQYF
TRBV5-6	NA	TRBJ1-2	NA	TGTGCCAGCAGCCCCCCAGCGCCCTATAACTATGGCTACACCTTC	CASSPPAPYNYGYTF
TRBV6-5	NA	TRBJ1-4	TRBD1	TGTGCCAGCAGTCGAGACAGGGAACGGGAAAAACTGTTTTTT	CASSRDREREKLFF
TRBV5-1	few	TRBJ1-1	NA	TGCGCCAGCGCCGAGGCAGTAAACACTGAAGCTTTCTTT	CASAEAVNTEAFF